Below, 21 T cell receptor beta chains from the same sample are listed, as sequenced in a study of Graves' ophthalmopathy and Graves' hyperthyroidism (dated by TCRdb to about 2018). These reads were obtained on an Illumina HiSeq 2000. For repertoire sequencing, the TCR beta CDR3 regions were amplified from RNA transcripts. A first-round RT-PCR used HTBI primers with the Qiagen OneStep RT-PCR kit, followed by a second-round multiplex PCR, size selection and purification. The public reads were run again by TCRdb, first through fastp at Q25 and then through MiXCR, and only productive beta chains were kept. Rows with a matching CDR3 protein are joined into one entry that keeps the most common DNA and genes. This sample is represented by 300,000 to 350,000 distinct CDR3 sequences; about a sixth of them were singletons. 10% to 15% of the sample is held by the ten biggest clonotypes. The sequencing input was peripheral blood. The receptors come from an adult man with Graves' ophthalmopathy.

The rearrangement joins TRBV5-1 to TRBJ2-2, with TRBD2 matching 11 bases. The CDR3 sequence is 17 residues long. From germline, CDR1 is SGHRS and CDR2 YFSETQ. J gave up 5 bases and V 3 bases, and 9 bases lay outside the gene matches. The CDR3 sequence: CASSSISGRARTGELFF. CDR3 DNA: TGCGCCAGCAGCTCCATTAGCGGGAGGGCCCGAACCGGGGAGCTGTTTTTT.

This clonotype has a single count. The chain carries TRBV7-6 and TRBJ2-7; no clear D. There are 13 residues in the CDR3. V was cut by 5 bases and J by 4 bases, with 12 bases left in between. Germline CDR1 SGHVS, CDR2 FNYEAQ. The CDR3 region is CASSPRWRYEQYF. The CDR3 DNA reads as TGTGCCAGCAGCCCCCGGTGGAGATACGAGCAGTACTTC.

In this sample, this clonotype turned up many times. This chain connects TRBV19 to TRBJ2-6; D is perhaps TRBD2 (5 bases). CDR3 length: 15 residues. Germline V gene sequence: CDR1 LNHDA, CDR2 SQIVND (reference sequence). The germline V and J ends were trimmed by 5 bases and 5 bases, with 13 bases remaining between them. Here the CDR3 reads CASSLSGPWANVLTF. The CDR3 coding sequence is TGTGCCAGTAGTTTGAGCGGTCCCTGGGCCAACGTCCTGACTTTC.

The chain joins TRBV20-1 to TRBJ1-2, with 9 positions matching TRBD1. Germline V gene lookup returns CDR1 DFQATT and CDR2 SNEGSKA (reference sequence). With V trimmed by 3 bases and J by 7 bases, 6 bases remained unmatched. The CDR3 has 13 residues. CDR3 loop: CSASGTGSRGYTF. The DNA for the CDR3 is TGCAGTGCTAGCGGGACAGGGTCTCGTGGCTACACCTTC.

This clonotype was picked up many times. The CDR3 DNA is TGCGCCAGCAGCCAAGGGGACAGGGGCTATGACGGGGAGCTGTTTTTT. The encoded protein is CASSQGDRGYDGELFF. This chain joins TRBV4-1 and TRBJ2-2; 10 bases match TRBD1. Germline values: CDR1 MGHRA, CDR2 YSYEKL. CDR3 size: 16 residues. V gave up 1 base and J gave up 7 bases; unmatched junction bases: 6.

This clonotype was seen repeatedly, ten times or more. The chain couples TRBV7-9 to TRBJ1-2; D not resolved. CDR1 is SEHNR, CDR2 FQNEAQ, per germline (reference sequence). V lost 5 bases to trimming and J lost 6 bases, with 10 bases between them. CDR3 length equals 12 residues. CDR3 in amino acids: CASSREGHGYTF. The CDR3 DNA sequence: TGTGCCAGCAGCCGAGAGGGTCATGGCTACACCTTC.

This clonotype was seen many times. The gene calls are TRBV2 and TRBJ1-5; tentative D call: TRBD1 (6 bases). Trimming stripped 1 base from V and 1 base from J, with 11 bases between. Germline values: CDR1 SNHLY, CDR2 FYNNEI. The CDR3 contains 16 residues. The CDR3 DNA sequence: TGTGCCAGCAGTGAAGATACAGGGATAAGCAATCAGCCCCAGCATTTT. This translates into CASSEDTGISNQPQHF.

This clonotype was counted at least ten times. This sequence joins TRBV5-5 and TRBJ1-1, with D perhaps TRBD1 (6 bases). The CDR3 is 15 residues long. The germline V gene has CDR1 SGHKS and CDR2 YYEKEE (reference sequence). Trimming took 4 bases from V and 4 from J, leaving 17 bases between them. CDR3 loop: CASSTRNVRGTEAFF. CDR3 nucleotides: TGTGCCAGCAGCACGCGGAACGTCAGGGGCACTGAAGCTTTCTTT.

This clonotype showed up many times. V gene TRBV9 combines with J gene TRBJ2-7; D possibly corresponds to TRBD2 (7 bases). Germline V gives CDR1 SGDLS, CDR2 YYNGEE. CDR3 length: 16 residues. Deletions cut 3 bases from V and 6 bases from J, with 22 bases between. The CDR3 sequence is CASSGGGLGGASEQYF. The CDR3 DNA reads TGTGCCAGCAGCGGTGGGGGATTGGGGGGGGCCAGCGAGCAGTACTTC. The full variable domain, its missing parts supplied by reference TRBV9 and TRBJ2-7, is DSGVTQTPKHLITATGQRVTLRCSPRSGDLSVYWYQQSLDQGLQFLIQYYNGEERAKGNILERFSAQQFPDLHSELNLSSLELGDSALYFCASSGGGLGGASEQYFGPGTRLTVT.

The sample holds many counts of this clonotype. This chain uses TRBV6-1 with TRBJ2-2, with 7 bases identical to TRBD2. With V trimmed by 3 bases and J by 4 bases, 14 bases remained unmatched. In germline, CDR1 is MNHNS, CDR2 SASEGT. The CDR3 is 18 residues long. The CDR3 DNA sequence: TGTGCCAGCAGTGATCAGGGAGGGTGGACGGCTCTCACCGGGGAGCTGTTTTTT. Amino acids: CASSDQGGWTALTGELFF.

The V and J genes are TRBV6-1 and TRBJ2-5, with 9 bases matching TRBD2. The germline gives CDR1 MNHNS, CDR2 SASEGT. The CDR3 contains 15 residues. V lost 6 bases and J lost 1; bases outside the gene matches: 6. Written as DNA, the CDR3 is TGTGCCAGCAGAGAGAGCGGGGGGCGCCAAGAGACCCAGTACTTC. It specifies CASRESGGRQETQYF.

The CDR3 reads CASSTDGISGANVLTF. The DNA of the CDR3 is TGCGCCAGCAGCACGGACGGAATCTCTGGGGCCAACGTCCTGACTTTC. V gene TRBV5-1 combines with J gene TRBJ2-6; D is unresolved. Germline V gives CDR1 SGHRS, CDR2 YFSETQ. This CDR3 comprises 16 residues. V was clipped by 4 bases and J by 0 bases, with 11 bases between them.

A single count supports this clonotype. This chain connects TRBV6-1 to TRBJ2-7, with a tentative D call TRBD1 (6 bases). The better agreement between TRBJ2-1 and the DNA end casts doubt on the J call. Per the germline V gene, CDR1 is MNHNS and CDR2 is SASEGT. The CDR3 is made up of 11 amino acids. The CDR3 nucleotides are TGTGCCATCAGGGGTACCGGCGAGCAGTTCTTC. Residues: CAIRGTGEQFF.

This clonotype was found many times. CDR3 sequence (DNA): TGTGCCAGCAGTTACTCCGGACTAGCGGCTAGATACCAAGAGACCCAGTACTTC. This codes for CASSYSGLAARYQETQYF. The chain combines TRBV6-5 with TRBJ2-5; 10 bases line up with TRBD2. The CDR3 is made up of 18 amino acids. Per germline, CDR1 MNHEY and CDR2 SVGAGI. V dropped 0 bases and J dropped 0; count of bases not matched to a gene: 7.

This clonotype was seen repeatedly, ten times or more. The genes are TRBV4-1 and TRBJ1-1; 8 bases map to TRBD1. Germline-derived CDR1 and CDR2 are MGHRA and YSYEKL. V shed 0 bases and J 4 bases; nucleotides not matched to a gene: 10. The CDR3 extends over 17 amino acids. CDR3: CASSQDPWETGGTEAFF. The CDR3 coding sequence is TGCGCCAGCAGCCAAGATCCATGGGAAACAGGGGGCACTGAAGCTTTCTTT.

This clonotype was seen ten or more times. This chain links TRBV2 with TRBJ1-1; weak D call: TRBD1 (5 bases). Germline V gives CDR1 SNHLY, CDR2 FYNNEI. Trimming pared 6 bases from V and 2 bases from J, leaving 10 bases between. The CDR3 is made up of 13 amino acids. Here the CDR3 DNA reads TGTGCCAGCAGCGGGGACGGAAACACTGAAGCTTTCTTT. As protein: CASSGDGNTEAFF. Based on the CDR3 plus reference TRBV2 and TRBJ1-1, the full variable domain is EPEVTQTPSHQVTQMGQEVILRCVPISNHLYFYWYRQILGQKVEFLVSFYNNEISEKSEIFDDQFSVERPDGSNFTLKIRSTKLEDSAMYFCASSGDGNTEAFFGQGTRLTVV.

Ten or more counts support this clonotype. The CDR3 DNA reads as TGTGCCAGCAGCCACGGGGGGGCAGGACCCTCCGAGCAGTACTTC. It encodes CASSHGGAGPSEQYF. The J gene is TRBJ2-7, the V gene TRBV13; 8 bases align to TRBD2. The CDR3 runs to 15 residues. Germline trimming cut 5 bases from V and 6 bases from J; bases unmatched to any gene: 12. Germline V gives CDR1 PRHDT, CDR2 FYEKMQ (reference sequence).

This clonotype was counted ten times or more. A much larger clone is a single base away; this may be a read error. The genes are TRBV20-1 and TRBJ2-7; 15 bases map to TRBD2. The CDR3 runs to 16 residues. CDR1 is DFQATT, CDR2 SNEGSKA, per germline (reference sequence). The CDR3 DNA is TGCAGTGCTATCCCGCTAGGGACTAGCGGGAGGTACGAGCAGCACTTC. Amino acids: CSAIPLGTSGRYEQHF.

This clonotype was counted ten times or more. The J gene is TRBJ2-7, the V gene TRBV20-1; 11 bases agree with TRBD2. The CDR3 has 13 residues. Germline CDR1 DFQATT, CDR2 SNEGSKA (reference sequence). V shed 6 bases and J 3 bases; nucleotides not matched to a gene: 4. The CDR3 region is CSATSGRSYEQYF. DNA of the CDR3: TGCAGTGCCACTAGCGGGAGAAGCTACGAGCAGTACTTC.

On this clonotype: A single base separates this from a much larger clone, so it may be a read error. This rearrangement joins TRBV7-9 to TRBJ2-2, with D possibly TRBD2 on 5 matching bases. V was pared by 5 bases and J by 4 bases, with 11 bases between. Looked up from germline, CDR1 is SEHNR and CDR2 is FQNEAQ (reference sequence). The CDR3 covers 14 residues. As DNA, the CDR3 is TGTGCCAGCAGCCTGGACGGGGTCACCGGGGAGCTGTTTTTT. This codes for CASSLDGVTGELFF.

The sample holds many counts of this clonotype. J is TRBJ2-7 and V is TRBV12-3 or TRBV12-4, with D maybe TRBD1 (7 bases). CDR3 size: 15 residues. V was cut by 5 bases and J by 4 bases, with 18 bases left in between. The CDR3 bases are TGTGCCAGCAGTGCCCCACAGGGGAGGATGTACGAGCAGTACTTC. Amino acids: CASSAPQGRMYEQYF.